A selection of T cell receptor beta chains follows, all from one sample in a study of cytomegalovirus exposure and HLA in healthy donors. The method was immunoSEQ multiplex PCR; TCRdb's version includes in-frame clones alone and lacks a portion of them. This sample carries roughly 130,000 clones, roughly 71% of them seen once, and the ten largest clones take 5.5% to 7.5%. The sample comprised PBMCs. The receptors stem from a woman in her 50s in good health and CMV-seropositive. Both conserved end residues are part of each CDR3. The order of the fields is clone size, D gene, CDR3 length, V gene, J gene, CDR3 DNA, CDR3 protein. A D gene is named only where the DNA matches it firmly. Clone size appears in some rows only: once, few, many, or a class for an expanded clone.

clone_size: NA
d_call: TRBD1
cdr3_length: 15
v_call: TRBV7-9
j_call: TRBJ1-3
cdr3_nt: TGTGCCAGCAGCTTGACAGGGTCTAGTGGAAACACCATATATTTT
cdr3_aa: CASSLTGSSGNTIYF

clone_size: NA
d_call: NA
cdr3_length: 14
v_call: TRBV6-5
j_call: TRBJ1-2
cdr3_nt: TGTGCCAGCAGCCCAGTTCGGGCAGGAGGAGGCTACACCTTC
cdr3_aa: CASSPVRAGGGYTF

clone_size: NA
d_call: TRBD1
cdr3_length: 13
v_call: TRBV7-9
j_call: TRBJ1-2
cdr3_nt: TGTGCCAGCAGCTCTGAGGGACAGGGCGGCTACACCTTC
cdr3_aa: CASSSEGQGGYTF

clone_size: NA
d_call: NA
cdr3_length: 13
v_call: TRBV7-8
j_call: TRBJ1-5
cdr3_nt: TGTGCCAGCGGTATCGGTGTGAATCAGCCCCAGCATTTT
cdr3_aa: CASGIGVNQPQHF

clone_size: NA
d_call: NA
cdr3_length: 14
v_call: TRBV6-5
j_call: TRBJ2-2
cdr3_nt: TGTGCCAGCAGGCCAAAGGGGTATCCCGGGGAGCTGTTTTTT
cdr3_aa: CASRPKGYPGELFF

clone_size: NA
d_call: NA
cdr3_length: 14
v_call: TRBV6-5
j_call: TRBJ1-1
cdr3_nt: TGTGCCAGCAGTTACTCCGGGGGGCATACTGAAGCTTTCTTT
cdr3_aa: CASSYSGGHTEAFF

clone_size: once
d_call: NA
cdr3_length: 12
v_call: TRBV4-2
j_call: TRBJ1-2
cdr3_nt: TGTGCCAGCAAATCTAATCCGGGTGGCTACACCTTC
cdr3_aa: CASKSNPGGYTF

clone_size: NA
d_call: NA
cdr3_length: 14
v_call: TRBV7-8
j_call: TRBJ2-5
cdr3_nt: TGTGCCAGCAGCTTAGAGCCCTCTAAACGGGCCCAGTACTTC
cdr3_aa: CASSLEPSKRAQYF

clone_size: NA
d_call: NA
cdr3_length: 15
v_call: TRBV25-1
j_call: TRBJ2-5
cdr3_nt: TGTGCCAGCAGTGAATACGACCTAGGATTAGAGACCCAGTACTTC
cdr3_aa: CASSEYDLGLETQYF

clone_size: NA
d_call: NA
cdr3_length: 13
v_call: TRBV14
j_call: TRBJ2-5
cdr3_nt: TGTGCCAGCAGCCAACAGGGGAAAGAGACCCAGTACTTC
cdr3_aa: CASSQQGKETQYF

clone_size: NA
d_call: NA
cdr3_length: 15
v_call: TRBV7-6
j_call: TRBJ2-2
cdr3_nt: TGTGCCAGCAGCTTTTGGCAGAACCCCACCGGGGAGCTGTTTTTT
cdr3_aa: CASSFWQNPTGELFF

clone_size: few
d_call: TRBD2
cdr3_length: 14
v_call: TRBV2
j_call: TRBJ2-3
cdr3_nt: TGTGCCAGCGAACGGCGGGGGGGACAAGATACGCAGTATTTT
cdr3_aa: CASERRGGQDTQYF

clone_size: NA
d_call: NA
cdr3_length: 13
v_call: TRBV9
j_call: TRBJ1-1
cdr3_nt: TGTGCCAGCAGCGCTGACTGGTCTGCTGAAGCTTTCTTT
cdr3_aa: CASSADWSAEAFF

clone_size: once
d_call: NA
cdr3_length: 16
v_call: TRBV6-5
j_call: TRBJ2-5
cdr3_nt: TGTGCCAGCAGTTACTCCAGACCCGGGACAAAAGAGACCCAGTACTTC
cdr3_aa: CASSYSRPGTKETQYF